Shown below are 4 T cell receptor beta chains from a single sample sequenced in a study of pediatric ulcerative colitis (dated by TCRdb to the late 2010s). During colonoscopy, one to two rectal pinch biopsies were obtained for research purposes. The library was prepared using the immunoSEQ multiplex PCR assay. The clones in this table, taken by TCRdb from immuneACCESS, are in-frame only. Not every clone is retained; where verified, under half of the shortfall comes from an unresolved V gene, and the cause of the rest is unknown. The sample data list about 36,000 clones, and roughly 73% of these were observed just once. The ten largest clonotypes hold about 0.7% of the sample. The sequencing input was gut tissue. The receptor set was obtained from a boy younger than 18 with moderate ulcerative colitis.

In this sample, this clone turned up a few times. The chain uses TRBV9 and TRBJ2-2, with D possibly TRBD1 on 5 matching bases. From germline, CDR1 is SGDLS and CDR2 YYNGEE. CDR3 length: 16 residues. V was pared by 2 bases and J by 1 base, with 12 bases between. CDR3 sequence (DNA): TGTGCCAGCAGCGTTCACCAGGGTCGGAACACCGGGGAGCTGTTTTTT. Translating it yields CASSVHQGRNTGELFF.

The J gene is TRBJ2-5, the V gene TRBV14; D may be TRBD1 or TRBD2 (7 bases each). The V end lost 4 bases, the J end lost 5 bases, and 14 bases lay between the germline ends. The CDR3 has 14 residues. Germline V gives CDR1 SGHDN, CDR2 FVKESK. The CDR3 loop reads CASSREGAGETQYF. As DNA, the CDR3 is TGTGCCAGCAGCCGGGAGGGGGCGGGTGAGACCCAGTACTTC.

The sample holds a few counts of this clone. The chain is built from TRBV27 and TRBJ2-7, with 11 bases matching TRBD2. This CDR3 has 17 residues. Unmatched junction bases numbered 8, after V lost 4 bases and J lost 0 bases. In germline, CDR1 is MNHEY, CDR2 SMNVEV (reference sequence). CDR3 region: CASSCPRLAGSSYEQYF. As DNA, the CDR3 is TGTGCCAGCAGTTGCCCGAGACTAGCGGGGTCCTCCTACGAGCAGTACTTC.

V usage is TRBV6-1 and J usage is TRBJ2-6; a weak D match, TRBD2 (5 bases). The CDR3 runs 17 residues. CDR1 MNHNS and CDR2 SASEGT come from the germline V gene. The V end lost 1 base, the J end lost 3 bases, and 13 bases lay between the germline ends. The CDR3 spells CASSEVIGGYGANVLTF. Here the CDR3 DNA reads TGTGCCAGCAGTGAAGTGATAGGAGGATATGGGGCCAACGTCCTGACTTTC.